This T cell receptor beta chain was sequenced in a study of T cell responses to AZD1222 COVID-19 vaccine. Study details: Pooled samples include second doses given at about 4 or 12 weeks.

Sequencing was performed with immunoSEQ multiplex PCR; in TCRdb, only in-frame clones are kept and a portion is missing. The sample carries 90,000 to 150,000 clones, around nine tenths recorded once. Study-level results: Nearly half of spike-specific TCRs reportedly target variant regions that are unmutated in the B.1.351 and B.1.1.7 variants.

The V gene lost 1 base and the J gene lost 3 bases, with 7 bases spanning the gap. The CDR3 totals 14 residues. The germline CDR1 and CDR2 sequences are SNHLY and FYNNEI. For this clone: Its matching antigen is unknown.

The input for sequencing was peripheral blood, taken on day 0 of AZD1222 vaccination. V and J are TRBV2 and TRBJ2-1; D is unclear. This receptor was taken from an adult in good health. CDR3: CASSEESRYNEQFF. CDR3 in DNA: TGTGCCAGCAGTGAAGAGAGCCGCTACAATGAGCAGTTCTTC.